This TCR beta chain was captured in a study of blood T cell repertoires in COVID-19 (TCRdb year 2020). About the investigation overall: Collaborator samples came from the United States, Italy and Spain and covered acute and convalescent phases of COVID-19. The material from the prospective study consisted of cDNA or gDNA derived from T cells, B-cell-depleted T cells, or PBMCs. Subjects who had been exposed to COVID-19, were actively infected with it, or had recovered from it provided the deeply sampled blood TCRbeta repertoires that made up the dataset. The repertoires were released in a freely available public database meant as a resource for research on the immune response to SARS-CoV-2. The samples were drawn from two sources: the first 160 participants of the ongoing ImmuneRACE study, and 1,000 to 1,500 subjects contributed by 6 global collaborators. Nearly every sample came with metadata listing a de-identified subject ID, COVID-19 status, age in years and sex. HLA class I and class II types, where available, came from metadata supplied by the sample provider rather than from assay-based typing.

Spanning cysteine to phenylalanine, the CDR3 consists of 16 amino acids. Only CDR3 DNA is held: 48 bases, read in frame from base 1. CDR1 and CDR2, per the germline V gene, are MGHRA and YSYEKL. The junction shows trimming of 4 bases on V and 5 bases on J, plus 20 bases between the germline ends. Whole blood was collected in K2EDTA tubes by collaborating institutions according to the institutions' own protocols. For TCRbeta analysis, collaborators shipped samples in one of three forms: frozen whole blood, isolated PBMCs, or DNA extracted from either of those sample types. TCRbeta CDR3 regions were amplified from genomic DNA by means of the immunoSEQ Assay, a bias-controlled multiplex PCR. The paper's processing steps were these. Within the assay, amplification of reference gene primers was used to estimate how many nucleated cells each sample contained. To quantify the absolute abundance of each unique TCRbeta CDR3 rearrangement, sequence reads were collapsed and filtered. For each sample, productive Simpson clonality was calculated as the square root of Simpson's diversity index over productive rearrangements. TCRdb mirrors the immuneACCESS table, restricted to in-frame sequences. Some clones are absent from its copies; in checked studies, under half trace to an unresolved V gene, and the reason for the others is unknown. V and J calls and clone size are given by that table; D and trimming were obtained from the DNA. The sample table contains about 240,000 clones; only one count was recorded for 86% of them. The top ten clones comprise around 12% of the sample.

To note about this clone: The target of this receptor is not known. No quality values exist for individual bases; no much larger clone is one base distant.

The research as a whole found: The amount of clinical and demographic metadata varied by source and participant and was provided uncurated.

Sequencing input: peripheral blood. The source is a man older than 75 with acute or convalescent COVID-19. Rearrangement joined TRBV4-1 to TRBJ1-1; matching of 6 bases hints at TRBD1 as the D gene. The nucleotides are TGCGCCAGCAGCCCTTTTGACAGGTGGGATATGACTGAAGCTTTCTTT. This sequence encodes CASSPFDRWDMTEAFF.